This T cell receptor beta chain was identified during a study of cytomegalovirus exposure and HLA in healthy donors. Study findings and constraints: Sequences of the TCR beta chain were said to predict the HLA-A and HLA-B alleles of most subjects accurately.

The primer mix had 60 Vbeta and 13 Jbeta primers. Here immunoSEQ multiplex PCR was the method, and the copy in TCRdb shows in-frame clones only, minus some. This sample carries over 75,000 clones, around 82% of them seen once, and the ten largest clones take approximately 3%. Worth noting for this clone: Its cognate antigen is unknown.

This CDR3 has 18 residues. Germline values: CDR1 SGHNT, CDR2 YYREEE (reference sequence). J lost 7 bases, V lost 0 bases, and 10 bases had no gene match. Sequencing was done on a sample of PBMCs. V gene TRBV5-4 combines with J gene TRBJ2-1, with 13 bases aligning to TRBD2. This TCR derives from a man aged 25 to 40 in good health and CMV-seropositive. CDR3 DNA: TGTGCCAGCAGCTTGGTGGGGGGACCGGGACTAGCGGGGAATGAGCAGTTCTTC. This encodes CASSLVGGPGLAGNEQFF.